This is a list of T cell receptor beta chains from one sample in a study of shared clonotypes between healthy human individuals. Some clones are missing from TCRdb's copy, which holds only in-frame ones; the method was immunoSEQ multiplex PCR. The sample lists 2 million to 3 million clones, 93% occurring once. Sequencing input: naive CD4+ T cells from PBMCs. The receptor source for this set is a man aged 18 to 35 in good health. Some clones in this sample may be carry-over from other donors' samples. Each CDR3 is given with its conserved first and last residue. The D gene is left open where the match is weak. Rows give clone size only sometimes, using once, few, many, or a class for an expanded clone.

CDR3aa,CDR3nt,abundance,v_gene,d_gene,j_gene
CASSSTGSADTQYF,TGCGCCAGCAGCTCGACTGGAAGCGCGGATACGCAGTATTTT,NA,TRBV5-1,NA,TRBJ2-3
CASSPTGLYYGYTF,TGTGCCAGCAGCCCGACAGGGTTGTACTATGGCTACACCTTC,NA,TRBV7-8,TRBD1,TRBJ1-2
CAWSGYRDRGSYEQYF,TGTGCCTGGAGTGGTTACCGGGACAGGGGCTCCTACGAGCAGTACTTC,NA,TRBV30,TRBD1,TRBJ2-7
CASSGTRETQYF,TGCGCCAGCAGCGGGACAAGGGAGACCCAGTACTTC,NA,TRBV5-1,NA,TRBJ2-5
CASSDPNTGWEQFF,TGTGCCAGCAGTGACCCTAATACAGGGTGGGAGCAGTTCTTC,once,TRBV2,NA,TRBJ2-1
CASSLGAGPSTDTQYF,TGTGCCAGCAGCCTGGGGGCAGGGCCTTCGACAGATACGCAGTATTTT,NA,TRBV5-8,NA,TRBJ2-3
CASSGLAGTDTQYF,TGTGCCAGCAGTGGACTAGCGGGCACAGATACGCAGTATTTT,NA,TRBV27,TRBD2,TRBJ2-3
CASSWGTQIWYNQPQHF,TGCGCCAGCAGCTGGGGGACCCAAATTTGGTACAATCAGCCCCAGCATTTT,NA,TRBV23-1,NA,TRBJ1-5
CASSLLPGGNEQYF,TGCGCCAGCAGCTTGTTACCAGGGGGCAACGAGCAGTACTTC,NA,TRBV5-1,TRBD1,TRBJ2-7
CASSLGGGTDKGTQYF,TGTGCCAGCAGCTTGGGCGGGGGGACAGATAAGGGGACCCAGTACTTC,NA,TRBV5-4,NA,TRBJ2-5
CASSLTSGNTEQYF,TGCGCCAGCAGCTTGACCAGCGGGAATACCGAGCAGTACTTC,NA,TRBV5-1,TRBD2,TRBJ2-7
CASSFGGTVETQYF,TGTGCCAGCAGTTTTGGCGGGACAGTAGAGACCCAGTACTTC,NA,TRBV27,NA,TRBJ2-5
CASSSHEDTSGNTIYF,TGTGCCAGCAGCTCCCACGAGGACACCTCTGGAAACACCATATATTTT,NA,TRBV7-4,NA,TRBJ1-3
CSVGTGYTGELFF,TGCAGCGTGGGGACAGGATACACCGGGGAGCTGTTTTTT,NA,TRBV29-1,TRBD1,TRBJ2-2
CASSLGWQGVGETQYF,TGTGCCAGCAGCTTGGGTTGGCAGGGGGTAGGGGAGACCCAGTACTTC,NA,TRBV5-6,TRBD1,TRBJ2-5
CASSLLGGLLNTGELFF,TGCGCCAGCAGCCTTTTGGGGGGCCTCCTGAACACCGGGGAGCTGTTTTTT,NA,TRBV4-1,NA,TRBJ2-2
CASSLTGGSEKLFF,TGTGCCAGCAGCTTAACAGGGGGAAGTGAAAAACTGTTTTTT,once,TRBV13,TRBD1,TRBJ1-4
CASSGTVNTEAFF,TGTGCCAGCAGTGGGACTGTGAACACTGAAGCTTTCTTT,NA,TRBV2,NA,TRBJ1-1
CASSLAGTGALGGEAFF,TGTGCCAGCAGCTTGGCCGGGACAGGGGCCCTCGGGGGTGAAGCTTTCTTT,NA,TRBV5-6,TRBD1,TRBJ1-1
CASGRSRDQPQHF,TGTGCCAGCGGCAGGAGCCGAGATCAGCCCCAGCATTTT,once,TRBV28,NA,TRBJ1-5
CASSLAGGLRPDTQYF,TGCGCCAGCAGCTTGGCCGGGGGCTTAAGGCCAGATACGCAGTATTTT,NA,TRBV5-1,NA,TRBJ2-3
CASHSGNTIYF,TGTGCCAGCCATTCTGGAAACACCATATATTTT,NA,TRBV6-7,NA,TRBJ1-3
CASSENRGQYNEQFF,TGTGCCAGCAGTGAAAACAGGGGGCAGTACAATGAGCAGTTCTTC,NA,TRBV2,TRBD1,TRBJ2-1
CASSDSGSDTQYF,TGTGCCAGCAGTGACTCTGGGAGCGATACGCAGTATTTT,once,TRBV6-4,NA,TRBJ2-3
CASSQDLTGRGTDTQYF,TGCGCCAGCAGCCAAGATCTGACAGGGAGAGGGACAGATACGCAGTATTTT,NA,TRBV4-1,TRBD1,TRBJ2-3
CASSAQRNTEAFF,TGTGCCAGCAGCGCACAGAGGAACACTGAAGCTTTCTTT,NA,TRBV7-9,NA,TRBJ1-1
CASSALGTNQPQHF,TGTGCCAGCAGCGCGTTAGGGACAAATCAGCCCCAGCATTTT,NA,TRBV9,NA,TRBJ1-5
CASSLTSGSSSGELFF,TGCGCCAGCAGCTTGACTAGCGGGAGTTCGTCCGGGGAGCTGTTTTTT,NA,TRBV5-1,TRBD2,TRBJ2-2
CASSEALIGYGYTF,TGTGCCAGCAGTGAAGCGCTGATAGGGTATGGCTACACCTTC,NA,TRBV6-1,NA,TRBJ1-2
CASSQPGLELYEQYF,TGTGCCAGCAGTCAGCCGGGACTAGAACTTTACGAGCAGTACTTC,NA,TRBV6-5,TRBD2,TRBJ2-7
CASSQDSQGNYGYTF,TGCGCCAGCAGCCAAGATTCCCAGGGGAACTATGGCTACACCTTC,NA,TRBV4-3,NA,TRBJ1-2
CASSLVVNIGEQYF,TGTGCCAGCAGCTTGGTCGTGAATATCGGCGAGCAGTACTTC,NA,TRBV5-5,NA,TRBJ2-7
CASSEGKRRETQYF,TGTGCCAGCAGTGAGGGAAAACGGCGGGAGACCCAGTACTTC,NA,TRBV6-1,NA,TRBJ2-5
CASSLGQGALNEKLFF,TGTGCCAGCAGCTTAGGGCAGGGGGCGCTGAATGAAAAACTGTTTTTT,NA,TRBV7-9,TRBD1,TRBJ1-4
CASSYRTSGLPGEQFF,TGTGCCAGCAGTTACCGGACTAGCGGGCTTCCCGGTGAGCAGTTCTTC,NA,TRBV6-5,TRBD2,TRBJ2-1
CASSQVGGLAAYEQYF,TGCGCCAGCAGCCAAGTTGGCGGACTAGCGGCCTACGAGCAGTACTTC,NA,TRBV4-3,TRBD2,TRBJ2-7
CASSWGATSGRAETQYF,TGCGCCAGCAGCTGGGGGGCGACTAGCGGGAGGGCAGAGACCCAGTACTTC,NA,TRBV5-1,TRBD2,TRBJ2-5
CASSSGTSPNEQFF,TGCGCCAGCAGCTCCGGGACTAGCCCCAATGAGCAGTTCTTC,NA,TRBV5-1,TRBD2,TRBJ2-1
CASSERPGQGGNEQFF,TGCGCCAGCAGCGAAAGACCGGGACAGGGGGGCAATGAGCAGTTCTTC,NA,TRBV5-1,TRBD1,TRBJ2-1
CASSLDLWQGNTGELFF,TGTGCCAGCAGCTTAGATCTGTGGCAGGGGAACACCGGGGAGCTGTTTTTT,NA,TRBV11-3,NA,TRBJ2-2
CASSMAYSNQPQHF,TGTGCCAGTAGTATGGCCTATAGCAATCAGCCCCAGCATTTT,few,TRBV19,NA,TRBJ1-5